This T cell receptor (beta chain) was captured by sequencing in a study of siplizumab effects on memory and regulatory T cells. General observations from the study: Suppression by proliferating Tregs derived from siplizumab cultures was not verified.

Concerning this clone: Its antigen is not known.

Germline values: CDR1 SNHLY, CDR2 FYNNEI. This CDR3 contains 15 residues. With V trimmed by 7 bases and J by 6 bases, 7 bases remained unmatched. Clones were read by immunoSEQ multiplex PCR, and TCRdb kept only the in-frame ones, dropping some. Seen here are 70,000 to 95,000 clones, 93% observed once, and the top ten hold 6.5%. The TCR sequence derives from a human donor in good health. The chain is built from TRBV2 and TRBJ2-1; 12 bases are shared with TRBD2. The sequenced sample was CD8+ T cells sorted from blood. CDR3 in amino acids: CASTVLAGGPNEQFF. In nucleotides, the CDR3 is TGTGCCAGCACCGTACTAGCGGGAGGTCCCAATGAGCAGTTCTTC.